This entry features one T cell receptor beta chain sequence. Source study methods: The assay estimated nucleated cells by amplifying reference gene primers. Profiling relied on immunoSEQ multiplex PCR, and the TCRdb table lists in-frame clones only, not all of them. V and J calls and clone size are given by that table; D and trimming were obtained from the DNA. The top ten clones hold more than 9% of a sample with about 80,000 clones, roughly 82% of them seen once. This specimen belongs to a study of blood T cell repertoires in COVID-19. About the study: COVID-19 samples collected from the United States, Italy and Spain covered acute and convalescent phases.

The CDR3 contains 11 residues. The germline gives CDR1 SGHDT, CDR2 YYEEEE. Between the trimmed V and J ends, which lost 2 bases and 8 bases, there was a span of 7 bases. The genes are TRBV5-6 and TRBJ2-5; D ambiguous. This TCR came from a man aged 55 to 69 with acute or convalescent COVID-19. Sequencing was carried out using peripheral blood. CDR3 sequence reads: CASSFRHTQYF. The DNA for the CDR3 is TGTGCCAGCAGCTTCAGGCATACCCAGTACTTC.